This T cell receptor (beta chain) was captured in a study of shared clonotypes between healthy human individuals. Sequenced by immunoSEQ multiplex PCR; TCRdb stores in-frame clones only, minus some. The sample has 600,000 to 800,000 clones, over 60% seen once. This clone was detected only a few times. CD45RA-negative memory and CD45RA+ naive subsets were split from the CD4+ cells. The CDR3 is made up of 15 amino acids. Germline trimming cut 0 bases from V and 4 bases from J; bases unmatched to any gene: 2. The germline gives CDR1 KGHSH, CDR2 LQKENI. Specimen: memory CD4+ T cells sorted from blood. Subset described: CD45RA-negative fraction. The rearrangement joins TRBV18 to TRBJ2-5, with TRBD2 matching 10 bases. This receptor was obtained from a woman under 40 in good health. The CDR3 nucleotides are TGTGCCAGCTCACCACCCAGCGGGAGGGTAGAGACCCAGTACTTC. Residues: CASSPPSGRVETQYF.